This T cell receptor (beta chain) was observed in a study of HIV-infected patients and healthy controls. Germline CDR1 reads SNHLY; CDR2 reads FYNNEI. The CDR3 spans 12 residues. V was clipped by 3 bases and J by 11 bases; unmatched bases: 3. In TCRdb, the 5' RACE reads were re-called with MiXCR into one record per CDR3 protein. Of under 70,000 distinct CDR3 sequences listed, 15% to 20% were seen once; the top ten hold approximately 1.5%. The genes are TRBV2 and TRBJ1-1, with 10 bases that match TRBD1. The clonotype originates from a human donor in good health. Source material: CD4+ T cells from blood. CDR3 DNA: TGTGCCAGCAGTGAGGACAGGGGGGATGCTTTCTTT. This gives the protein CASSEDRGDAFF.